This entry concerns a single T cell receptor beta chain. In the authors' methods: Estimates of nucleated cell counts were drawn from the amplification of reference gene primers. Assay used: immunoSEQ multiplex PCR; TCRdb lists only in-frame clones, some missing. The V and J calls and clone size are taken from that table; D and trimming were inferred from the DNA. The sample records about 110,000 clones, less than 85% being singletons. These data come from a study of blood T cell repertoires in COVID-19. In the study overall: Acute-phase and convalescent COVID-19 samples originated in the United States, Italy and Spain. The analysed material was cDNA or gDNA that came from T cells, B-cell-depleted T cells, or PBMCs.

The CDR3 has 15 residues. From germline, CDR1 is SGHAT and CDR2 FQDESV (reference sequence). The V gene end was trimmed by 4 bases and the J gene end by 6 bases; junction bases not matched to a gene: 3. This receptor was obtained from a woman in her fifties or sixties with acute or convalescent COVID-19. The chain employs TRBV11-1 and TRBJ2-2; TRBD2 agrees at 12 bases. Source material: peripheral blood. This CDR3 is CASSYGLAGPGELFF. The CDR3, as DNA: TGTGCCAGCAGCTATGGACTAGCGGGACCCGGGGAGCTGTTTTTT.